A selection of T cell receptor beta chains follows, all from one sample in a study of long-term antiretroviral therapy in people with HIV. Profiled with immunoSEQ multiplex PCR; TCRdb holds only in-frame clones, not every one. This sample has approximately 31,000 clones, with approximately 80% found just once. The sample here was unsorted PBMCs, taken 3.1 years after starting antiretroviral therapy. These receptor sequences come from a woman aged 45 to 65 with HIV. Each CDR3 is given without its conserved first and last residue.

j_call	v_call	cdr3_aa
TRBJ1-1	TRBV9	ASSVVSRDTEAF
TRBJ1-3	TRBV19	ASREGGNTIY
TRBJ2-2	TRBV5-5	ASSLGAGTGELF
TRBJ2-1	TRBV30	AYSGGAGSDEQF
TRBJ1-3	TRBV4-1	ASSQEPDLSGNTIY
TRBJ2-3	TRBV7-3	ASSFTGGILDTQY
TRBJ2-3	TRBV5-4	ASSSNGGGGTDTQY
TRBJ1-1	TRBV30	AWSGTGAAEAF
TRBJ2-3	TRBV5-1	ASRGSGTSTDTQY
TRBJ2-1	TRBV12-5	ASGSLGLAGGKYYNEQF
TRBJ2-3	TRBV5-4	ASSLASGGGTDTQY
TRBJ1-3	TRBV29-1	SVSTASGNTIY
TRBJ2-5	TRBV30	AWSVRGWVQETQY
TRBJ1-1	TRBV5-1	ASSLTFGVTEAF
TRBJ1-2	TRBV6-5	ASSFDRGSGYT
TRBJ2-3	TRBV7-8	ASSWIEGGPTDTQY
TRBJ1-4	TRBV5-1	ASSLQDSSSEKLF
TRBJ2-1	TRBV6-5	ASSLRGISYNEQF
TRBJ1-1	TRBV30	AWSRLHRGDPSTEAF
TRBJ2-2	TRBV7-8	ASSLSGLGELF
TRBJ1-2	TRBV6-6	ASSPVSYGYT
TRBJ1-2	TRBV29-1	SVEPRDMNYGYT
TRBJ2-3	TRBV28	ASSSDIAGTGNTQY
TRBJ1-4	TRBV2	ANRQPPNEKLF
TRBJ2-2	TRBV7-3	ASTNTGELF
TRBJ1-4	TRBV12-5	ASGLVLSKGAANEKLF
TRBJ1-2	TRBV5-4	ASSLAGWSYGYT
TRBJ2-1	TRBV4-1	ASSRRTSGADNEQF
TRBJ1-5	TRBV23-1	ASSQSRNRGGSNQPQH
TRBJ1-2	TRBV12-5	ASGLWDVHGYT
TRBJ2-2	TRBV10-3	AISESQTGWTGELF
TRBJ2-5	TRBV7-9	ASSLAGSETQY
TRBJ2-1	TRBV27	ASIKMNEQF
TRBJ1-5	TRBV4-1	ASSQAEAGYSNQPQH
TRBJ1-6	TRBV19	ASSIGVGDNSPLH
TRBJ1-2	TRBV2	ASSESRSSYGYT
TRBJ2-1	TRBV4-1	ASSQADRGPYEQF
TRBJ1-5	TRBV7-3	ASSLSPPTGYSNQPQH
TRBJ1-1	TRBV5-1	ASSLRAQNEAF
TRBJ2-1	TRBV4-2	ASSQQNGGLYEQF
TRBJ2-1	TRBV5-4	ASSFRDQLHNEQF
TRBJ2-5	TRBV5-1	ASSRESRGAAETQY
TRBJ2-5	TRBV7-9	ASSPRTGRRETQY
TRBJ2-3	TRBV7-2	ASNNGGLAVTDTQY
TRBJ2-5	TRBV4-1	ASSQDRASGNQETQY
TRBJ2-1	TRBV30	AWSAPGGPYNEQF
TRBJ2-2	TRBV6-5	AGSALSAGELF
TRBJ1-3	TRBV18	ASSWDRGLGNTIY
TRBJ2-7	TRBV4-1	ASSQVQGAYEQY
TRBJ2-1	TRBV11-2	ASSPSLIVSYNEQF
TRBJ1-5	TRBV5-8	ASRVGSEGGSNQPQH
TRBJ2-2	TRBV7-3	ASSPSRDGNTGELF
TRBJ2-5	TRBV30	AWSTRGVQETQY
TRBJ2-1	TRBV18	ASSLHGGAGGRNEQF
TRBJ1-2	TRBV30	AWSDRNYGYT
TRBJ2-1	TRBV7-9	ASSPGTGNPTEQF
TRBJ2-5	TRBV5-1	ASSLAGTSGETQY